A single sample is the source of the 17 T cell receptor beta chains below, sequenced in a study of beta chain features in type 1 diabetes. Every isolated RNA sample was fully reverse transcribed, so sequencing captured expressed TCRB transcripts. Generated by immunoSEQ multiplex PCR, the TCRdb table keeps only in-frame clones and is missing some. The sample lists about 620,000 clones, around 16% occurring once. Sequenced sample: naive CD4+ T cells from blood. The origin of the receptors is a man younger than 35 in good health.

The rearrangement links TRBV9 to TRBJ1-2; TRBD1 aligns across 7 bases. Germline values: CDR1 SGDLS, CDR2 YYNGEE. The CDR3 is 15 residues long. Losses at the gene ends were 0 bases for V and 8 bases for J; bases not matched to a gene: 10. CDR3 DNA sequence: TGTGCCAGCAGCGTAGAGGGCAGGGGGTTCCTCGGCTACACCTTC. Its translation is CASSVEGRGFLGYTF.

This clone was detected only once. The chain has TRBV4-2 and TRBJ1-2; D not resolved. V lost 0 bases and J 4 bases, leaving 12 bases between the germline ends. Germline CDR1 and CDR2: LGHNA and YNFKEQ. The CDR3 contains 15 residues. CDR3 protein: CASSQDWADLYGYTF. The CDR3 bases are TGTGCCAGCAGCCAAGATTGGGCCGACCTCTATGGCTACACCTTC.

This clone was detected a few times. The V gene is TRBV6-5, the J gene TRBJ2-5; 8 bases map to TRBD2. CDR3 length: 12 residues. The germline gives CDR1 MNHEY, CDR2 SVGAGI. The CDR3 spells CAGGRSQETQYF. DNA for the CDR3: TGTGCGGGCGGGAGGTCTCAAGAGACCCAGTACTTC.

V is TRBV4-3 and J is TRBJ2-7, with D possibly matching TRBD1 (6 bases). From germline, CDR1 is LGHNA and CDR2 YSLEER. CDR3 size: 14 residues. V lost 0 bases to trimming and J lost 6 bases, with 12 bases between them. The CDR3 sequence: CASSQETGFFEQYF. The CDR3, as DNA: TGCGCCAGCAGCCAAGAAACAGGGTTCTTCGAGCAGTACTTC.

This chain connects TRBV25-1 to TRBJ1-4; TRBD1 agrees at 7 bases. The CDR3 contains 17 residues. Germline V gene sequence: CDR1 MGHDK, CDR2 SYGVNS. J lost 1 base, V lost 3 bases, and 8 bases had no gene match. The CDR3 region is CASSERNRGLTNEKLFF. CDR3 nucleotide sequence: TGTGCCAGCAGTGAGAGAAACAGGGGATTAACTAATGAAAAACTGTTTTTT.

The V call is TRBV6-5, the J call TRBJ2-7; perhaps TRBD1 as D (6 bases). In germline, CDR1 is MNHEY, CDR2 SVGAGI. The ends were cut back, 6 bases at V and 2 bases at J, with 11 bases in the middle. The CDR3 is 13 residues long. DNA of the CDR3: TGTGCCAGCAGCCCAGACAGGACCTACGAGCAGTACTTC. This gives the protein CASSPDRTYEQYF.

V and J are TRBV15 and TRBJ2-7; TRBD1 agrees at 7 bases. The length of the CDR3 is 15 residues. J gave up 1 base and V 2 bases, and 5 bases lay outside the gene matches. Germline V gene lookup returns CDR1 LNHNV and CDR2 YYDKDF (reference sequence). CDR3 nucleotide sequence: TGTGCCACCAGCAGATCGGACAGGCGATCCTACGAGCAGTACTTC. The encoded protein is CATSRSDRRSYEQYF.

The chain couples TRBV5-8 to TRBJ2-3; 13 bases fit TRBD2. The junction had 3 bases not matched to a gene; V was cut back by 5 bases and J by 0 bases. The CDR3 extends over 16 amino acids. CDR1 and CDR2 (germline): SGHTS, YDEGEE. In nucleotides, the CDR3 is TGTGCCAGCAGACGACTAGCGGGGGGTAGCACAGATACGCAGTATTTT. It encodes CASRRLAGGSTDTQYF.

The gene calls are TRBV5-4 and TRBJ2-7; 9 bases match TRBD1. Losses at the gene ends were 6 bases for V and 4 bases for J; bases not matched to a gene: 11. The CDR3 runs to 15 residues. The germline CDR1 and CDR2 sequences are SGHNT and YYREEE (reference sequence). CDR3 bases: TGTGCCAGCACATTGCTGGGACAGGGTGCTTACGAGCAGTACTTC. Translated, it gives CASTLLGQGAYEQYF.

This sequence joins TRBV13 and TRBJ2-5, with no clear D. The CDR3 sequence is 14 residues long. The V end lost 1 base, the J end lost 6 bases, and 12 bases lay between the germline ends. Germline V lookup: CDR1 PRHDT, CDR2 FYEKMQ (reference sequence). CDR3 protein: CASSLEGPGQTQYF. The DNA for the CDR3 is TGTGCCAGCAGCTTAGAAGGTCCTGGGCAGACCCAGTACTTC.

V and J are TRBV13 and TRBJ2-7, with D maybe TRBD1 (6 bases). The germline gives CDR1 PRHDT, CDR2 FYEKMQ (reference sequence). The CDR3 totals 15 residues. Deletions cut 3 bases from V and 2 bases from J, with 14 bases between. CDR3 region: CASSFHDRTTYEQYF. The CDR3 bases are TGTGCCAGCAGCTTTCATGACAGGACGACCTACGAGCAGTACTTC.

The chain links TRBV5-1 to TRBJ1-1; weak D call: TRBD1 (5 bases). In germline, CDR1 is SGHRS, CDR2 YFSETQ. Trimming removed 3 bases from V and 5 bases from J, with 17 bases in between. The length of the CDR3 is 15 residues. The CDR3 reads CASSSNRGLGTEAFF. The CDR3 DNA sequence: TGCGCCAGCAGCTCAAACCGGGGCTTAGGGACTGAAGCTTTCTTT.

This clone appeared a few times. CDR3 bases: TGTGCCAGCAGGGAAGGACAGGGAAGGAATGAAAAACTGTTTTTT. Translated, it gives CASREGQGRNEKLFF. The rearrangement uses TRBV5-4 and TRBJ1-4, with TRBD1 matching 8 bases. The CDR3 loop spans 15 amino acids. J was trimmed by 5 bases and V by 5 bases; bases with no gene match: 8. Per the germline V gene, CDR1 is SGHNT and CDR2 is YYREEE (reference sequence).

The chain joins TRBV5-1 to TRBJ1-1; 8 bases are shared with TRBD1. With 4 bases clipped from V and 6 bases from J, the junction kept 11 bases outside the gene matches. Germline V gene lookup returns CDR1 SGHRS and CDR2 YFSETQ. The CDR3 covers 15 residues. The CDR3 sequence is CASSGWTGIRAEAFF. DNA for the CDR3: TGCGCCAGCAGCGGATGGACAGGGATTCGCGCTGAAGCTTTCTTT.

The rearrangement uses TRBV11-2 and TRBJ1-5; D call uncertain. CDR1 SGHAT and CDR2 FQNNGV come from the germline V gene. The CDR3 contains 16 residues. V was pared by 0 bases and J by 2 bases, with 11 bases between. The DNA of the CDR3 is TGTGCCAGCAGCTTAGACGCGGCAGTTGGCAATCAGCCCCAGCATTTT. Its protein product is CASSLDAAVGNQPQHF.

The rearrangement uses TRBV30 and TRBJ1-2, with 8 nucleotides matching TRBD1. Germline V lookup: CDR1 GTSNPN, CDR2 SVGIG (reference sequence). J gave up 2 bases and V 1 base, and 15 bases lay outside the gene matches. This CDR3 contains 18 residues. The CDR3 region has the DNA TGTGCCTGGAGTGCTCCCCGCGACAGGGGCCACGGGAACTATGGCTACACCTTC. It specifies CAWSAPRDRGHGNYGYTF.

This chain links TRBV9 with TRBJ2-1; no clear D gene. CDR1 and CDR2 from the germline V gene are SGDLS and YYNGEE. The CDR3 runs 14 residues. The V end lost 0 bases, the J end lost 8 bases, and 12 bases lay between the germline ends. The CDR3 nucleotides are TGTGCCAGCAGCGTAGGCGTCATCAATGATGAGCAGTTCTTC. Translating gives CASSVGVINDEQFF.